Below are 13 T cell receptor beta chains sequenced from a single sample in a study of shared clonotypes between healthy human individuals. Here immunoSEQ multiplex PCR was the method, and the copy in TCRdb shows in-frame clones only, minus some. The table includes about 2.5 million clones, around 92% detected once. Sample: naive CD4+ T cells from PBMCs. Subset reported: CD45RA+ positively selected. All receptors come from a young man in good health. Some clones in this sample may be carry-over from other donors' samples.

The CDR3 loop reads CASTRTGGLAGELFF. In DNA, the CDR3 is TGTGCCAGCACTAGGACAGGGGGCTTGGCCGGGGAGCTGTTTTTT. The V and J genes are TRBV28 and TRBJ2-2, with 11 nucleotides matching TRBD1. The CDR3 sequence is 15 residues long. V was pared by 7 bases and J by 6 bases, with 7 bases of the junction left unmatched. In germline, CDR1 is MDHEN, CDR2 SYDVKM.

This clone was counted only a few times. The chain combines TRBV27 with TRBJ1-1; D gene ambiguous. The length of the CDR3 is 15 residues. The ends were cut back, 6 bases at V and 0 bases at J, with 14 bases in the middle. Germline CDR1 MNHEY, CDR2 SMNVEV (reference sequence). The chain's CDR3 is CASSSLGALNTEAFF. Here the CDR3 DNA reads TGTGCCAGCAGCTCCCTCGGAGCACTGAACACTGAAGCTTTCTTT.

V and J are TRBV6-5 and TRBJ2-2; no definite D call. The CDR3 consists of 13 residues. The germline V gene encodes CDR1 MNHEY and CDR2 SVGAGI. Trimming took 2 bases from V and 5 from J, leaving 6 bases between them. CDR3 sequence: CASSYPGTGELFF. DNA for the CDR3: TGTGCCAGCAGTTACCCTGGAACCGGGGAGCTGTTTTTT.

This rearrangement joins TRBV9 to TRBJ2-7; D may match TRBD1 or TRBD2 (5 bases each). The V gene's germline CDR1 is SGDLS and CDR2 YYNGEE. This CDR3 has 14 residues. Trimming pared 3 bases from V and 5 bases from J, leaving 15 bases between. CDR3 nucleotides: TGTGCCAGCAGCGAGGGACCAACACAGGACGAGCAGTACTTC. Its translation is CASSEGPTQDEQYF.

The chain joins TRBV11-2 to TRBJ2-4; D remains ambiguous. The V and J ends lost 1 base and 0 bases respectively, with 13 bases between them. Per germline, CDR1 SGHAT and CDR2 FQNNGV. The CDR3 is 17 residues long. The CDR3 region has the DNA TGTGCCAGCAGCTTAGTTTCTAGTCCCCTAGCCAAAAACATTCAGTACTTC. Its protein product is CASSLVSSPLAKNIQYF.

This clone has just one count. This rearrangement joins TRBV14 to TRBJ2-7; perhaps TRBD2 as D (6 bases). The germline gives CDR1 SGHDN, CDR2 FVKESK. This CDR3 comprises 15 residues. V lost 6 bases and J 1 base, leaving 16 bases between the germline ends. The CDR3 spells CASRPTIGGSYEQYF. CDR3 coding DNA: TGTGCCAGCAGACCCACCATCGGAGGGTCCTACGAGCAGTACTTC.

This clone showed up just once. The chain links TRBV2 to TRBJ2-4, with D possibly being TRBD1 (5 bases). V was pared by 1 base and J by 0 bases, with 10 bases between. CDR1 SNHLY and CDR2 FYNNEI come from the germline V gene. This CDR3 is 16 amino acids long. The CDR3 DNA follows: TGTGCCAGCAGTGAAGGGCGGACACTAGCCAAAAACATTCAGTACTTC. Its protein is CASSEGRTLAKNIQYF.

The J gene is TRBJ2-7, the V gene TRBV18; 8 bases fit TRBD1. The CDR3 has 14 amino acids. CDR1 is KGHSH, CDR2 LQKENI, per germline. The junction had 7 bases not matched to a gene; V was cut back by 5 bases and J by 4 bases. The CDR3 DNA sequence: TGTGCCAGCTCAGCTACAGGGGGTCGATACGAGCAGTACTTC. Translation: CASSATGGRYEQYF.

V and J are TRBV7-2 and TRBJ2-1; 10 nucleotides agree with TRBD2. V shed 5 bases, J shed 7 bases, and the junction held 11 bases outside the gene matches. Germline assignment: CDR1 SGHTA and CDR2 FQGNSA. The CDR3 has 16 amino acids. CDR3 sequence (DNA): TGTGCCAGCAGCACTACTCTAGCGGGAGCAAAGAATGAGCAGTTCTTC. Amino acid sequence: CASSTTLAGAKNEQFF. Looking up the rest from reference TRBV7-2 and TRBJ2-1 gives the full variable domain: GAGVSQSPSNKVTEKGKDVELRCDPISGHTALYWYRQSLGQGLEFLIYFQGNSAPDKSGLPSDRFSAERTGGSVSTLTIQRTQQEDSAVYLCASSTTLAGAKNEQFFGPGTRLTVL.

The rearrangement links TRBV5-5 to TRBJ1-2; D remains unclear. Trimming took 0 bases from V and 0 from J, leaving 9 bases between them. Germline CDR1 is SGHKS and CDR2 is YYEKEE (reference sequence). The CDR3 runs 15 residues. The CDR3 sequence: CASSLVLSPNYGYTF. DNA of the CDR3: TGTGCCAGCAGCTTGGTCCTATCCCCTAACTATGGCTACACCTTC.

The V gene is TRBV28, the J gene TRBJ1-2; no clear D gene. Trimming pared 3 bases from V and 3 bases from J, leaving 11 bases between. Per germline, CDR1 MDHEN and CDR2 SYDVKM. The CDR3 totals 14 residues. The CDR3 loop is CASSFAGTDYGYTF. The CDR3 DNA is TGTGCCAGCAGTTTTGCGGGTACTGACTATGGCTACACCTTC.

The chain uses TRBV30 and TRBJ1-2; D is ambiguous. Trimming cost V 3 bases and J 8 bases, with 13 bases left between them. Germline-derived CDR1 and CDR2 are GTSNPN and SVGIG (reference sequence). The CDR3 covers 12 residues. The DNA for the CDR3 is TGTGCCTGGAGCAGTAAGGCAGAAGGCTACACCTTC. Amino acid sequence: CAWSSKAEGYTF. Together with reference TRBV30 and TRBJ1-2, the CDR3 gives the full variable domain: SQTIHQWPATLVQPVGSPLSLECTVEGTSNPNLYWYRQAAGRGLQLLFYSVGIGQISSEVPQNLSASRPQDRQFILSSKKLLLSDSGFYLCAWSSKAEGYTFGSGTRLTVV.

This chain's CDR3 is CASSEGLAGNDNEQFF. The CDR3, as DNA: TGTGCCAGCAGCGAAGGACTAGCGGGAAACGATAATGAGCAGTTCTTC. The chain employs TRBV5-6 and TRBJ2-1; 12 bases are shared with TRBD2. The CDR3 is 16 residues long. Trimming at V came to 4 bases and at J to 7 bases, leaving 9 bases not matched to a gene. Germline V gives CDR1 SGHDT, CDR2 YYEEEE.